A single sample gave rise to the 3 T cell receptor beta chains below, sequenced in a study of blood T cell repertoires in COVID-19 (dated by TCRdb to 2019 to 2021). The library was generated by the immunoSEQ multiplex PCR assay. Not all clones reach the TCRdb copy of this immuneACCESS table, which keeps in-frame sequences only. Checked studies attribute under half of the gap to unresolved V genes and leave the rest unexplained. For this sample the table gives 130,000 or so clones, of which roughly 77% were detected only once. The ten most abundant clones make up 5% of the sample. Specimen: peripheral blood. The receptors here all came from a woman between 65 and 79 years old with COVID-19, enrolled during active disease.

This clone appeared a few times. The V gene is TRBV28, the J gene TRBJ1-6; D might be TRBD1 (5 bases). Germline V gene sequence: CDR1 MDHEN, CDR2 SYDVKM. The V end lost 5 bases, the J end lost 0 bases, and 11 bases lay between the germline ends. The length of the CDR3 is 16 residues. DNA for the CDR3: TGTGCCAGCAGTCAGACAGCGAGCTCCTATAATTCACCCCTCCACTTT. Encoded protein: CASSQTASSYNSPLHF.

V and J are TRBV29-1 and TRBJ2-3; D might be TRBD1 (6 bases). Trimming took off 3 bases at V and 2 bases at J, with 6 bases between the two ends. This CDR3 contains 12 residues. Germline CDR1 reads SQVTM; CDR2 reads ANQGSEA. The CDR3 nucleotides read TGCAGCGTTGAGGGACACACAGATACGCAGTATTTT. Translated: CSVEGHTDTQYF.

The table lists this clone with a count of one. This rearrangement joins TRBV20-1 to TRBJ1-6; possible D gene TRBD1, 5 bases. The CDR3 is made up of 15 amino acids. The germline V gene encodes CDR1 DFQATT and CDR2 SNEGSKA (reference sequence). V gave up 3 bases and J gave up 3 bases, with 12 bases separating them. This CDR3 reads CSASSGGVYNSPLHF. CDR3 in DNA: TGCAGTGCTAGTTCGGGGGGAGTCTATAATTCACCCCTCCACTTT.